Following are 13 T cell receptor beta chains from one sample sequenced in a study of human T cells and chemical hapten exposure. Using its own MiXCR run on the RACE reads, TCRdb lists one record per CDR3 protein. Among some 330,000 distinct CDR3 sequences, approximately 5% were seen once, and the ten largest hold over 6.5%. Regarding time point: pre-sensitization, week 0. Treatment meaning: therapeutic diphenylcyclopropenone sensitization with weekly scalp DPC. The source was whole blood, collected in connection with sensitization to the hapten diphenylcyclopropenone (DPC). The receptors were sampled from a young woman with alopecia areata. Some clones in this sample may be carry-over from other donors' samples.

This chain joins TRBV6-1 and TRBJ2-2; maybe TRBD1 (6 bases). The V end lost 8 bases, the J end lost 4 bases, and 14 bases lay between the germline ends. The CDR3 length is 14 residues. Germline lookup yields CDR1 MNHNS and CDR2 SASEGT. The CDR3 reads CASYVQGATGELFF. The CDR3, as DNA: TGTGCCAGCTATGTACAGGGAGCCACCGGGGAGCTGTTTTTT.

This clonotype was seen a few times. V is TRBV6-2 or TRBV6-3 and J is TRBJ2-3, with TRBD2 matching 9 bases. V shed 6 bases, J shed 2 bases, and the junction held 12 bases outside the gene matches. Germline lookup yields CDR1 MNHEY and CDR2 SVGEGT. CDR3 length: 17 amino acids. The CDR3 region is CASREWDSGGITDTQYF. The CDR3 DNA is TGTGCCAGCAGAGAGTGGGATAGCGGGGGAATCACAGATACGCAGTATTTT.

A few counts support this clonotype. CDR3 in amino acids: CSASTPGQKLFF. In DNA, the CDR3 is TGCAGCGCCTCCACCCCGGGACAAAAACTGTTTTTT. The V gene is TRBV29-1, the J gene TRBJ1-4, with a tentative D call TRBD1 (5 bases). This CDR3 is built from 12 residues. Germline V gene lookup returns CDR1 SQVTM and CDR2 ANQGSEA. Deletions cut 7 bases from V and 9 bases from J, with 15 bases between. Full variable domain (rest looked up from reference TRBV29-1 and TRBJ1-4): SAVISQKPSRDICQRGTSLTIQCQVDSQVTMMFWYRQQPGQSLTLIATANQGSEATYESGFVIDKFPISRPNLTFSTLTVSNMSPEDSSIYLCSASTPGQKLFFGSGTQLSVL.

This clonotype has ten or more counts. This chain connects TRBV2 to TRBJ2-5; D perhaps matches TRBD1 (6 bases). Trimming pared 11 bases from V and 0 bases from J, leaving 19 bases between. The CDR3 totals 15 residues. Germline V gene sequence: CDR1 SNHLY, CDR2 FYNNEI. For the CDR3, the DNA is TGTGCCCCCAGCAGGGGCGTTGGGTACCAAGAGACCCAGTACTTC. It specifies CAPSRGVGYQETQYF.

The CDR3, as DNA: TGTGCCAGCAGTTTAGGGGACAAGGGCACAGATACGCAGTATTTT. This sequence encodes CASSLGDKGTDTQYF. The rearrangement links TRBV12-3 or TRBV12-4 to TRBJ2-3; TRBD1 is a possible D gene (6 bases). Deletions cut 1 base from V and 1 base from J, with 9 bases between. The CDR3 is made up of 15 amino acids.

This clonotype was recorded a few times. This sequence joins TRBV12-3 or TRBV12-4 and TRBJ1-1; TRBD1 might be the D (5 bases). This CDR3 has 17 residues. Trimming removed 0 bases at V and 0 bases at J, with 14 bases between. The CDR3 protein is CASSLALDGAMNTEAFF. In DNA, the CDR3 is TGTGCCAGCAGTTTAGCGCTAGACGGGGCGATGAACACTGAAGCTTTCTTT.

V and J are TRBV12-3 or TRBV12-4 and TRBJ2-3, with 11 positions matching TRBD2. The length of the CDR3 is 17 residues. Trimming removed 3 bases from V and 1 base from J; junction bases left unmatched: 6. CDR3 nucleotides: TGTGCCAGCAGTTTTTGGCTAGCGGGGGGCGGCACAGATACGCAGTATTTT. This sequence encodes CASSFWLAGGGTDTQYF.

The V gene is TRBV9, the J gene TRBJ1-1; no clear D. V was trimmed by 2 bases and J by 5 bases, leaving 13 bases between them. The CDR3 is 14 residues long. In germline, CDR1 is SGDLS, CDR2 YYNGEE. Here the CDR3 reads CASSVSGEGTEAFF. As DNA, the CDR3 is TGTGCCAGCAGCGTTAGTGGAGAGGGAACTGAAGCTTTCTTT. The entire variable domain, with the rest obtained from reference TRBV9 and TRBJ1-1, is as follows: DSGVTQTPKHLITATGQRVTLRCSPRSGDLSVYWYQQSLDQGLQFLIQYYNGEERAKGNILERFSAQQFPDLHSELNLSSLELGDSALYFCASSVSGEGTEAFFGQGTRLTVV.

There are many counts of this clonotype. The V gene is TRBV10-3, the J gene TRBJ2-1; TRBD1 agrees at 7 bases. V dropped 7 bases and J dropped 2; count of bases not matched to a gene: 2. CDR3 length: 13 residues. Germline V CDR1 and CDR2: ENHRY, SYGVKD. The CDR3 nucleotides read TGTGCCATCACTGGGACAGCCTACAATGAGCAGTTCTTC. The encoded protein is CAITGTAYNEQFF.

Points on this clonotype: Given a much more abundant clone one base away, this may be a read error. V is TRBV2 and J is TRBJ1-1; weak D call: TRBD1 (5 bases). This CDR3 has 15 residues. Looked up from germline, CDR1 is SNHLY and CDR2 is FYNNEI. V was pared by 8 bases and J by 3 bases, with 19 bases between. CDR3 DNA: TGTGCCAGCGGAAGCCTGATCGGGACGTACACTGAAGCTTTCTTT. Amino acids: CASGSLIGTYTEAFF.

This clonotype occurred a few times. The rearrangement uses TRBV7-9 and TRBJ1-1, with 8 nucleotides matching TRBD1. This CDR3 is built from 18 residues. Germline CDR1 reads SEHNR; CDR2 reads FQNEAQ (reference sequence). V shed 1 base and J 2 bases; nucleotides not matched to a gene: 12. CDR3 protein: CASSLGQGAARSNTEAFF. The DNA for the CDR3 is TGTGCCAGCAGCTTAGGTCAGGGGGCGGCGCGTTCAAACACTGAAGCTTTCTTT. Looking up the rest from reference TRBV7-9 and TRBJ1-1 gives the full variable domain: DTGVSQNPRHKITKRGQNVTFRCDPISEHNRLYWYRQTLGQGPEFLTYFQNEAQLEKSRLLSDRFSAERPKGSFSTLEIQRTEQGDSAMYLCASSLGQGAARSNTEAFFGQGTRLTVV.

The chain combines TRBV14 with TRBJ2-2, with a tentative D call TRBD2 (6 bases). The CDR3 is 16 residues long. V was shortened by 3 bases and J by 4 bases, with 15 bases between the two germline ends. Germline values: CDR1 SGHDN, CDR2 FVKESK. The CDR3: CASSHRSGSFTGELFF. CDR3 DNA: TGTGCCAGCAGCCACCGGAGCGGGTCCTTCACCGGGGAGCTGTTTTTT.

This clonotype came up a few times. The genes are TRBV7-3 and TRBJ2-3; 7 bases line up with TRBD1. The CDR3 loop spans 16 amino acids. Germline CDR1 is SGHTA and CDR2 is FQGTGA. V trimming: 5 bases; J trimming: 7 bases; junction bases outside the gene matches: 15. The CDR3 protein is CASSVRTGSLKNTQYF. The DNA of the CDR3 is TGTGCCAGCAGCGTCCGGACAGGATCTCTTAAAAATACGCAGTATTTT. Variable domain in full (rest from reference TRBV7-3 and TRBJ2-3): GAGVSQTPSNKVTEKGKYVELRCDPISGHTALYWYRQSLGQGPEFLIYFQGTGAADDSGLPNDRFFAVRPEGSVSTLKIQRTERGDSAVYLCASSVRTGSLKNTQYFGPGTRLTVL.